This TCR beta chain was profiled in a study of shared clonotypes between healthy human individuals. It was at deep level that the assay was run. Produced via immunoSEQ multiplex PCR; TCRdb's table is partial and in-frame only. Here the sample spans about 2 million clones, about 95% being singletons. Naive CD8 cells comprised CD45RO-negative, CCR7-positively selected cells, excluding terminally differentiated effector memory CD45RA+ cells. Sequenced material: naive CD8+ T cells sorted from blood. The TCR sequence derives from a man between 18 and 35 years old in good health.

CDR3 sequence: CASSLKNGDEQYF. DNA for the CDR3: TGTGCCAGCAGCTTAAAGAACGGCGACGAGCAGTACTTC. This chain joins TRBV11-3 and TRBJ2-7, with D uncertain. Per germline, CDR1 SGHNT and CDR2 YENEEA. V was clipped by 2 bases and J by 5 bases, with 10 bases between them. This CDR3 has 13 residues.